Each of the 10 T cell receptor beta chains below was sequenced from the same sample in a study of T cell responses to AZD1222 COVID-19 vaccine. Repertoires were generated with immunoSEQ multiplex PCR, while TCRdb's copy carries only in-frame clones and drops some. The sample includes around 110,000 clones, around 90% of them seen just once. The sample was peripheral blood, taken 28 days after the second AZD1222 dose. The source of these receptors is an adult who received the AZD1222 COVID-19 vaccine.

The V and J genes are TRBV12-3 or TRBV12-4 and TRBJ1-2; possible D gene TRBD1, 5 bases. Trimming pared 5 bases from V and 4 bases from J, leaving 8 bases between. There are 12 residues in the CDR3. The chain's CDR3 is CASSMRGYGYTF. CDR3 nucleotide sequence: TGTGCCAGCAGTATGAGGGGCTATGGCTACACCTTC.

J is TRBJ1-6 and V is TRBV5-1, with 8 positions matching TRBD1. Per the germline V gene, CDR1 is SGHRS and CDR2 is YFSETQ. The CDR3 loop spans 16 amino acids. V shed 0 bases and J 8 bases; nucleotides not matched to a gene: 7. CDR3 nucleotide sequence: TGCGCCAGCAGCTTGGGACAGGGGAGGGAATATTCACCCCTCCACTTT. Translated, it gives CASSLGQGREYSPLHF.

The CDR3 here is CASSPGLGETQYF. As DNA, the CDR3 is TGTGCCAGCTCACCGGGGTTAGGTGAGACCCAGTACTTC. The rearrangement joins TRBV18 to TRBJ2-5, with no clear D. Germline V gives CDR1 KGHSH, CDR2 LQKENI. This CDR3 has 13 amino acids. Trimming shortened V by 3 bases and J by 5 bases, and 10 bases separated the two germline ends. The full variable domain, completed using reference TRBV18 and TRBJ2-5, is NAGVMQNPRHLVRRRGQEARLRCSPMKGHSHVYWYRQLPEEGLKFMVYLQKENIIDESGMPKERFSAEFPKEGPSILRIQQVVRGDSAAYFCASSPGLGETQYFGPGTRLLVL.

The J gene is TRBJ2-2, the V gene TRBV5-4; 8 bases match TRBD1. The J segment lost 5 bases and the V segment lost 1 base, leaving 4 bases of the junction unmatched. The germline CDR1 and CDR2 sequences are SGHNT and YYREEE (reference sequence). The CDR3 runs to 15 residues. The CDR3 nucleotides are TGTGCCAGCAGCTTGATGGACAGGGCGACCGGGGAGCTGTTTTTT. It translates to CASSLMDRATGELFF. Filled out from reference TRBV5-4 and TRBJ2-2, the complete variable domain reads ETGVTQSPTHLIKTRGQQVTLRCSSQSGHNTVSWYQQALGQGPQFIFQYYREEENGRGNFPPRFSGLQFPNYSSELNVNALELDDSALYLCASSLMDRATGELFFGEGSRLTVL.

The chain combines TRBV5-5 with TRBJ2-7; a possible D gene is TRBD1 (5 bases). The V end lost 5 bases, the J end lost 0 bases, and 15 bases lay between the germline ends. Germline V gives CDR1 SGHKS, CDR2 YYEKEE (reference sequence). The CDR3 contains 15 residues. CDR3 sequence: CASRERTQSSYEQYF. The DNA of the CDR3 is TGTGCCAGCAGAGAGAGGACACAGAGCTCCTACGAGCAGTACTTC.

The chain recombines TRBV5-1 with TRBJ1-1; no clear D gene. Trimming stripped 0 bases from V and 7 bases from J, with 10 bases between. CDR3 length: 13 amino acids. Germline V gives CDR1 SGHRS, CDR2 YFSETQ. In DNA form, the CDR3 reads TGCGCCAGCAGCTTGGACAGTTCGCTTGAAGCTTTCTTT. Protein product: CASSLDSSLEAFF.

This chain joins TRBV19 and TRBJ2-7; 9 nucleotides line up with TRBD2. There are 17 residues in the CDR3. Unmatched junction bases numbered 11, after V lost 5 bases and J lost 0 bases. Germline CDR1 LNHDA, CDR2 SQIVND (reference sequence). The CDR3 protein is CASSLEVASGVSYEQYF. CDR3 nucleotide sequence: TGTGCCAGTAGTCTTGAAGTGGCTAGCGGGGTCTCCTACGAGCAGTACTTC. Together with reference TRBV19 and TRBJ2-7, the CDR3 gives the full variable domain: DGGITQSPKYLFRKEGQNVTLSCEQNLNHDAMYWYRQDPGQGLRLIYYSQIVNDFQKGDIAEGYSVSREKKESFPLTVTSAQKNPTAFYLCASSLEVASGVSYEQYFGPGTRLTVT.

DNA for the CDR3: TGTGCCAGCAGTTACGGGGGGGTAAATGAGCAGTTCTTC. Amino acids: CASSYGGVNEQFF. This chain connects TRBV6-5 to TRBJ2-1; TRBD2 matches 7 bases. From germline, CDR1 is MNHEY and CDR2 SVGAGI. CDR3 length: 13 amino acids. V shed 2 bases, J shed 7 bases, and the junction held 2 bases outside the gene matches.

The rearrangement uses TRBV12-3 or TRBV12-4 and TRBJ2-5; the D is unclear. The CDR3 has 13 residues. V shed 5 bases and J shed 2 bases, with 9 bases lying between them. For the CDR3, the DNA is TGTGCCAGCAGTAAGACGGGTCAAGAGACCCAGTACTTC. Translated, it gives CASSKTGQETQYF.

The rearrangement links TRBV4-1 to TRBJ1-6; D uncertain. V was pared by 4 bases and J by 6 bases, with 16 bases between. In germline, CDR1 is MGHRA, CDR2 YSYEKL. This CDR3 has 16 residues. In DNA form, the CDR3 reads TGCGCCAGCAGCCGCAACTCCGCGGTCACTAATTCACCCCTCCACTTT. The encoded protein is CASSRNSAVTNSPLHF.